This T cell receptor (beta chain) was recovered during a study of T cell responses to AZD1222 COVID-19 vaccine. Germline V gene data show CDR1 as GTSNPN and CDR2 as SVGIG (reference sequence). V lost 0 bases and J 2 bases, leaving 11 bases between the germline ends. The CDR3 is 14 amino acids. Study conclusions and caveats: Among the donors, most were white British and more were female, and clonal diversity was possibly underestimated. Two AZD1222 doses significantly raised spike-specific TCR breadth and depth over controls. The study reported that nearly half of spike-specific TCRs target unmutated variant regions.

Assay used: immunoSEQ multiplex PCR; TCRdb lists only in-frame clones, some missing. The table has approximately 92,000 clones, about 90% seen once; the top ten hold about 7.5%. Of note for this clone: No antigen is known for it.

The receptor was derived from an adult in good health. This chain joins TRBV30 and TRBJ2-7, with a possible D match to TRBD2 (6 bases). The sample in question was peripheral blood, obtained on day 0 of AZD1222 vaccination. The CDR3 loop reads CAWSVLSGPYEQYF. The CDR3 nucleotides read TGTGCCTGGAGTGTACTTAGCGGTCCCTACGAGCAGTACTTC.